This TCR beta chain originates from a study of T cells in Graves' hyperthyroidism and ophthalmopathy. Study details: Peripheral blood was secured at the point of initial diagnosis, before any treatment.

V was trimmed by 5 bases and J by 4 bases, leaving 17 bases between them. This CDR3 spans 14 amino acids. Germline V gene data show CDR1 as DFQATT and CDR2 as SNEGSKA (reference sequence). RNA transcripts yielded amplified TCR beta CDR3 regions. TCR CDR3 underwent first-round RT-PCR with the HTBI primer set. A single record per CDR3 protein comes from TCRdb applying MiXCR to the multiplex PCR reads. The sample includes some 760,000 distinct CDR3 sequences, 12% to 15% of them seen just once. This clonotype was seen ten or more times. The authors obtained PBMCs from around 10 ml of fresh peripheral blood.

The source of this sequence is a woman younger than 35 with Graves' hyperthyroidism. Material for sequencing was blood. This chain uses TRBV20-1 with TRBJ2-5; D unclear. The CDR3 DNA is TGCAGTGCTTGGCCGGGCCTAGGACGAGAGACCCAGTACTTC. Translated, it gives CSAWPGLGRETQYF.